A single sample is the source of the 11 T cell receptor beta chains below, sequenced in a study of blood T cell repertoires in COVID-19. TCRdb keeps only in-frame clones here, not all; method: immunoSEQ multiplex PCR. This sample yields approximately 130,000 clones, of which roughly three quarters are seen a single time; 6.5% to 9.5% belongs to the top ten. The sample was peripheral blood. The receptors originated from a human donor in a cohort sampled during active COVID-19.

This chain uses TRBV2 with TRBJ2-5; the D gene is possibly TRBD2 (5 bases). There are 13 residues in the CDR3. CDR1 is SNHLY, CDR2 FYNNEI, per germline. Trimming pared 6 bases from V and 5 bases from J, leaving 13 bases between. The CDR3 coding sequence is TGTGCCAGCAGCGCAAACGGACTGGAGACCCAGTACTTC. Its translation is CASSANGLETQYF.

The rearrangement links TRBV5-8 to TRBJ1-5, with 9 bases aligning to TRBD1. From germline, CDR1 is SGHTS and CDR2 YDEGEE. CDR3 length equals 14 residues. V gave up 4 bases and J gave up 5 bases; unmatched junction bases: 4. The chain's CDR3 is CASSVDRGDQPQHF. CDR3 nucleotides: TGTGCCAGCAGCGTTGACAGGGGGGATCAGCCCCAGCATTTT.

This chain uses TRBV15 with TRBJ2-5, with 10 bases matching TRBD2. The CDR3 runs to 16 residues. Germline V gene sequence: CDR1 LNHNV, CDR2 YYDKDF (reference sequence). V shed 0 bases and J 5 bases; nucleotides not matched to a gene: 6. For the CDR3, the DNA is TGTGCCACCAGCAGAGATCCGCCTAGCGGGGGTGAGACCCAGTACTTC. This sequence encodes CATSRDPPSGGETQYF.

The CDR3 spells CASSRVAGARGEQYF. CDR3 coding DNA: TGTGCCAGCAGCCGGGTGGCGGGTGCCCGGGGAGAGCAGTACTTC. V is TRBV7-2 and J is TRBJ2-7, with D possibly matching TRBD2 (5 bases). The germline CDR1 and CDR2 sequences are SGHTA and FQGNSA. CDR3 length: 15 residues. The V end was cut by 5 bases, the J end by 7 bases, with 21 bases between.

This clone was observed a single time. CDR3 coding DNA: TGTGCCAGCAGCTTAGGCGTAGGCAATCAGCCCCAGCATTTT. Translation gives CASSLGVGNQPQHF. V is TRBV7-2 and J is TRBJ1-5; D not resolved. Trimming left V 1 base short and J 2 bases short, with 6 bases between. Germline V gene sequence: CDR1 SGHTA, CDR2 FQGNSA. The CDR3 is made up of 14 amino acids. Drawing the rest from reference TRBV7-2 and TRBJ1-5, the complete variable domain is GAGVSQSPSNKVTEKGKDVELRCDPISGHTALYWYRQSLGQGLEFLIYFQGNSAPDKSGLPSDRFSAERTGGSVSTLTIQRTQQEDSAVYLCASSLGVGNQPQHFGDGTRLSIL.

The genes are TRBV5-4 and TRBJ2-5, with TRBD2 matching 9 bases. CDR1 is SGHNT and CDR2 is YYREEE in the germline V gene (reference sequence). The junction had 11 bases not matched to a gene; V was cut back by 7 bases and J by 4 bases. The CDR3 has 15 amino acids. This CDR3 is CASHPSTSGGETQYF. Here the CDR3 DNA reads TGTGCCAGCCACCCCTCGACTAGCGGAGGAGAGACCCAGTACTTC.

The V gene is TRBV4-2, the J gene TRBJ2-7; D uncertain. The CDR3 has 15 residues. V gave up 3 bases and J gave up 1 base, with 13 bases separating them. CDR1 is LGHNA, CDR2 YNFKEQ, per germline. DNA for the CDR3: TGTGCCAGCAGCCATCACGACTCTGCATCCTACGAGCAGTACTTC. This translates into CASSHHDSASYEQYF.

The chain couples TRBV7-6 to TRBJ2-2; 14 bases map to TRBD2. Germline CDR1 reads SGHVS; CDR2 reads FNYEAQ. This CDR3 contains 17 residues. With V trimmed by 6 bases and J by 6 bases, 9 bases remained unmatched. The CDR3 here is CASRPGTSGSGSGELFF. In nucleotides, the CDR3 is TGTGCCAGCAGACCAGGGACTAGCGGGAGCGGGTCCGGGGAGCTGTTTTTT.

The sample holds one count of this clone. V usage is TRBV5-6 and J usage is TRBJ1-2; 8 positions agree with TRBD1. The CDR3 loop spans 15 amino acids. The trim removed 4 bases at V and 4 bases at J, leaving 9 bases unmatched. CDR1 and CDR2 from the germline V gene are SGHDT and YYEEEE. Here the CDR3 DNA reads TGTGCCAGCAGCATCGCAGGGGGCAACGTCTATGGCTACACCTTC. This codes for CASSIAGGNVYGYTF. The full variable domain, with the rest looked up from reference TRBV5-6 and TRBJ1-2, is DAGVTQSPTHLIKTRGQQVTLRCSPKSGHDTVSWYQQALGQGPQFIFQYYEEEERQRGNFPDRFSGHQFPNYSSELNVNALLLGDSALYLCASSIAGGNVYGYTFGSGTRLTVV.

This clone occurred a few times. The CDR3 DNA reads as TGTGCCAGCAGCCAGGGAGGAGGGTTGCGCTATGGCTACACCTTC. Its translation is CASSQGGGLRYGYTF. The gene calls are TRBV4-2 and TRBJ1-2; unclear D gene. The V gene's germline CDR1 is LGHNA and CDR2 YNFKEQ. The ends were cut back, 3 bases at V and 4 bases at J, with 15 bases in the middle. The CDR3 consists of 15 residues.

The chain is built from TRBV3-1 (or the pseudogene TRBV3-2) and TRBJ2-5; 11 bases are a match to TRBD2. The CDR3 length is 15 residues. V was clipped by 4 bases and J by 4 bases; unmatched bases: 5. CDR1 is LGHDT, CDR2 YNNKEL, per germline (reference sequence). The CDR3 DNA sequence: TGTGCCAGCAGCCCAAGACTAGCGGGGCTAGAGACCCAGTACTTC. It codes for CASSPRLAGLETQYF.